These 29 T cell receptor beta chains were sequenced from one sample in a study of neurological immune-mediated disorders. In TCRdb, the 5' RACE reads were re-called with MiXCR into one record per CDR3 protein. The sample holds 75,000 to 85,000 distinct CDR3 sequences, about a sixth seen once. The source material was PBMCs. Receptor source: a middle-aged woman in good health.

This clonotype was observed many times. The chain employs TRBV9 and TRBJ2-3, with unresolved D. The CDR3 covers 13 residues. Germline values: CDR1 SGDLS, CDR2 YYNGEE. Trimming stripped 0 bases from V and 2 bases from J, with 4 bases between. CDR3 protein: CASSVGTTDTQYF. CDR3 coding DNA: TGTGCCAGCAGCGTAGGGACCACAGATACGCAGTATTTT.

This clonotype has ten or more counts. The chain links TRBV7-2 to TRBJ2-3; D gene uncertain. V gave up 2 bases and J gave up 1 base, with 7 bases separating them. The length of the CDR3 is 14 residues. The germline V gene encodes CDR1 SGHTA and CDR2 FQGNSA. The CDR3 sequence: CASSLNRGTDTQYF. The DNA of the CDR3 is TGTGCCAGCAGCTTAAACAGAGGCACAGATACGCAGTATTTT. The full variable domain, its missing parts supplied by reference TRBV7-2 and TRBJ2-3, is GAGVSQSPSNKVTEKGKDVELRCDPISGHTALYWYRQSLGQGLEFLIYFQGNSAPDKSGLPSDRFSAERTGGSVSTLTIQRTQQEDSAVYLCASSLNRGTDTQYFGPGTRLTVL.

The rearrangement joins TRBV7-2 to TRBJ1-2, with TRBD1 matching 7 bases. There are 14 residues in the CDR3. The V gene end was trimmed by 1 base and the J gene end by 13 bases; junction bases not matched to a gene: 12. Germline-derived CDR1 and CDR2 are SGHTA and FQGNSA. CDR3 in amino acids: CASSLEPGQLRSTF. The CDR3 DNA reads TGTGCCAGCAGCTTAGAACCGGGACAGTTACGATCCACCTTC. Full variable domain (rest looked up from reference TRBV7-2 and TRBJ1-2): GAGVSQSPSNKVTEKGKDVELRCDPISGHTALYWYRQSLGQGLEFLIYFQGNSAPDKSGLPSDRFSAERTGGSVSTLTIQRTQQEDSAVYLCASSLEPGQLRSTFGSGTRLTVV.

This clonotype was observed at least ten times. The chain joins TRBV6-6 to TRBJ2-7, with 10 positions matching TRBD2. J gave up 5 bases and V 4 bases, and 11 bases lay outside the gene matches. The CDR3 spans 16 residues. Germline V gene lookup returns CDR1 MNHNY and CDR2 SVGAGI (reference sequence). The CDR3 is CASSSPSGGAVHEQYF. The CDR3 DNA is TGTGCCAGCAGTTCCCCCAGCGGGGGGGCCGTCCACGAGCAGTACTTC.

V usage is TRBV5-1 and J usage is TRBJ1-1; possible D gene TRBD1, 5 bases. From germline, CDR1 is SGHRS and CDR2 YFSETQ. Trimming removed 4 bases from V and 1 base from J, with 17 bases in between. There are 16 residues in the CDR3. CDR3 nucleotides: TGCGCCAGCAGCACGACAGTTGCCGGGGGGAACACTGAAGCTTTCTTT. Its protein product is CASSTTVAGGNTEAFF.

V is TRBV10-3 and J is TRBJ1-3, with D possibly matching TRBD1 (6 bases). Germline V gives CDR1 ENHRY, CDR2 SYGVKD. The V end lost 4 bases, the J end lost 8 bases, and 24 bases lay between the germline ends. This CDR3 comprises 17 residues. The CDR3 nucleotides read TGTGCCATCAGTGGATCTCCTATTGTGGGGGGCCGAGACACCATATATTTT. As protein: CAISGSPIVGGRDTIYF.

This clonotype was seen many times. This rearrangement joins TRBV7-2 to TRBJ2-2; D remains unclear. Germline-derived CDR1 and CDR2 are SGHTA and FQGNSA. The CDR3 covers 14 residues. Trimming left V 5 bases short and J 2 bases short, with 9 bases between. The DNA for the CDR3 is TGTGCCAGCAGCCGGACGGCAAACACCGGGGAGCTGTTTTTT. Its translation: CASSRTANTGELFF.

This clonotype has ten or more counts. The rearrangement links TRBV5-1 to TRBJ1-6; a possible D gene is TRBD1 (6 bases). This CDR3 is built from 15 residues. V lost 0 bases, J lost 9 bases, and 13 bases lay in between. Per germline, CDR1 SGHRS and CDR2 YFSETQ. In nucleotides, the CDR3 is TGCGCCAGCAGCTTGGGGGGGGCCCCCTCTTCACCCCTCCACTTT. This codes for CASSLGGAPSSPLHF.

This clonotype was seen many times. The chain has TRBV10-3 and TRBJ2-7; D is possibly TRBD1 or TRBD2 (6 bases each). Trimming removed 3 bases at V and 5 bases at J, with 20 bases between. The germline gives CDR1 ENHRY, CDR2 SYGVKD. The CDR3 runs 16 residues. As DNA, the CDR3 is TGTGCCATCAGTGAAACGGGGGACACTGCTAAAAACGAGCAGTACTTC. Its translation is CAISETGDTAKNEQYF.

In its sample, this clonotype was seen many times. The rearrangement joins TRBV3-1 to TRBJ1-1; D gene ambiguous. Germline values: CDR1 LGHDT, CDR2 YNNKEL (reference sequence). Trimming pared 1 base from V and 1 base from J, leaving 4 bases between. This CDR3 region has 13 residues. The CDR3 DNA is TGTGCCAGCAGCCAAGGACCGAACACTGAAGCTTTCTTT. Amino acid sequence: CASSQGPNTEAFF.

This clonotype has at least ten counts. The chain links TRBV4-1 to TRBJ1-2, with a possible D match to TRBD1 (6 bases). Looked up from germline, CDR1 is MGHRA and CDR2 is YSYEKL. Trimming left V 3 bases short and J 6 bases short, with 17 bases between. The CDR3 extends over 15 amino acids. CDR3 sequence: CASSQEGDARNGYTF. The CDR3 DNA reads TGCGCCAGCAGCCAGGAGGGGGACGCTCGGAATGGCTACACCTTC.

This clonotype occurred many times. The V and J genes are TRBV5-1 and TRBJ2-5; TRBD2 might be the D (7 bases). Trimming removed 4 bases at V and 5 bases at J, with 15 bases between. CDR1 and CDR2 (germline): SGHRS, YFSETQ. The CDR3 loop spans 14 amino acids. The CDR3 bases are TGCGCCAGCAGCGGAGGGGGGGAAGTCGAGACCCAGTACTTC. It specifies CASSGGGEVETQYF.

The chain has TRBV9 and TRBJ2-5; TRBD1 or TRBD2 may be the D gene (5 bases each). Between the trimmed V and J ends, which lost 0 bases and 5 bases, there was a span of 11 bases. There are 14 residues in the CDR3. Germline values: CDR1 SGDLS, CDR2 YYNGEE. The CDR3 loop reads CASSVDWGSETQYF. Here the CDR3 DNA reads TGTGCCAGCAGCGTAGATTGGGGGTCGGAGACCCAGTACTTC.

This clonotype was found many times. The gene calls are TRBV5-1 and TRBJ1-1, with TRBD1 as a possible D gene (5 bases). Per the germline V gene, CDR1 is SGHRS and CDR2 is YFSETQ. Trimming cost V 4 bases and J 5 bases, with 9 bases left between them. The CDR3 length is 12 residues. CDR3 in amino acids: CASSPWGTEAFF. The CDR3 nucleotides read TGCGCCAGCAGCCCATGGGGGACTGAAGCTTTCTTT.

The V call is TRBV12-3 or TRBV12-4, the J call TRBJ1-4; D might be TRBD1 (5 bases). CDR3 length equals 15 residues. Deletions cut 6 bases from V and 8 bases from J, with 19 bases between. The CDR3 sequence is CASSRERGGGEKLFF. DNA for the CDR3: TGTGCCAGCAGCCGCGAAAGGGGTGGAGGGGAAAAACTGTTTTTT.

The CDR3 DNA sequence: TGCAGTGCCGCACCCTTTGGGGGGAAACACGAGACCCAGTACTTC. It yields the protein CSAAPFGGKHETQYF. V gene TRBV20-1 combines with J gene TRBJ2-5; tentatively, D is TRBD2 (6 bases). V gave up 6 bases and J gave up 5 bases, with 22 bases separating them. The CDR3 runs 15 residues. Germline V CDR1 and CDR2: DFQATT, SNEGSKA (reference sequence).

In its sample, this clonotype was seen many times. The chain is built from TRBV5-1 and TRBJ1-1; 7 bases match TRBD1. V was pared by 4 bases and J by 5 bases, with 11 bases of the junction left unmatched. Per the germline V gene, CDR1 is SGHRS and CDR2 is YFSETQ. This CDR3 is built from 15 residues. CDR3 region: CASSQLTGLGTEAFF. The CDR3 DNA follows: TGCGCCAGCAGCCAACTGACAGGGCTGGGTACTGAAGCTTTCTTT.

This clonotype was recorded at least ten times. The CDR3 loop reads CATGPYSGGSYGYTF. DNA of the CDR3: TGTGCGACCGGACCCTATTCTGGGGGCTCCTATGGCTACACCTTC. This sequence joins TRBV28 and TRBJ1-2; D is perhaps TRBD1 (6 bases). CDR3 length: 15 residues. Germline CDR1 MDHEN, CDR2 SYDVKM.

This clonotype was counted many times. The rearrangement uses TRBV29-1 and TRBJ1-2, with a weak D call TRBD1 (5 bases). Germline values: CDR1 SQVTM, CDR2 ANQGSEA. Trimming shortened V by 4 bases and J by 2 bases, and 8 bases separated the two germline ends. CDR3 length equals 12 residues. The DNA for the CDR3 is TGCAGCGTTGTCCGGGGCAACTATGGCTACACCTTC. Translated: CSVVRGNYGYTF.

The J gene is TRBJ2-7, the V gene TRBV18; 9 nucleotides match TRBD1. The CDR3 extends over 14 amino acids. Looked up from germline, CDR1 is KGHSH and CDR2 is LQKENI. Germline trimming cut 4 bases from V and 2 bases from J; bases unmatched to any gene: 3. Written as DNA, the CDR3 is TGTGCCAGCTCACGGGACAGGGAGGCCTACGAGCAGTACGTC. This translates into CASSRDREAYEQYV.

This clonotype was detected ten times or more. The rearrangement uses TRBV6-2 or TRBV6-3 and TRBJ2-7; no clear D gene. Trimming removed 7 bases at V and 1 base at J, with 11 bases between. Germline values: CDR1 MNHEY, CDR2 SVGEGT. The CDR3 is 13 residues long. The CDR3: CASKNSPSYEQYV. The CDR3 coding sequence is TGTGCCAGCAAAAACAGTCCTTCCTACGAGCAGTACGTC.

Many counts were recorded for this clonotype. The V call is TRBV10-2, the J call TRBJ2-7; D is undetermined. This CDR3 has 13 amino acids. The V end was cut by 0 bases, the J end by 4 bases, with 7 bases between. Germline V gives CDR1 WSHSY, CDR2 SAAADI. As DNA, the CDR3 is TGCGCCAGCAGTGAGTCATGGGGATACGAGCAGTACGTC. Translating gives CASSESWGYEQYV.

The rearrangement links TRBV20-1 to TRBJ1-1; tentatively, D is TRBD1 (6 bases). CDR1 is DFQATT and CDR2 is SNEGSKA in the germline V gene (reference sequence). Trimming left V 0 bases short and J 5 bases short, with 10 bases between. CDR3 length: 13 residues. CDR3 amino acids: CSARDLRGTEAFF. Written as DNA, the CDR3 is TGCAGTGCTAGAGATTTAAGGGGGACTGAAGCTTTCTTT.

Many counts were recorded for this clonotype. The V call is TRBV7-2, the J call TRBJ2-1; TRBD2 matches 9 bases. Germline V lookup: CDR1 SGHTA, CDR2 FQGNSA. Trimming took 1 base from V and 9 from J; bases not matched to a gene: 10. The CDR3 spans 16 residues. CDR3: CASSLGSGGGWREQFF. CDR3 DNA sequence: TGTGCCAGCAGCTTAGGTAGCGGGGGAGGTTGGCGTGAGCAGTTCTTC.

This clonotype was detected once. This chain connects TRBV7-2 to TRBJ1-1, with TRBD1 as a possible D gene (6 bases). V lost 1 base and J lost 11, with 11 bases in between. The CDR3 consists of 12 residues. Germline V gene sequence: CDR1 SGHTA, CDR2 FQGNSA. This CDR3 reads CASSLGGGEAFF. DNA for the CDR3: TGTGCCAGCAGCTTAGGAGGGGGAGAGGCTTTCTTT.

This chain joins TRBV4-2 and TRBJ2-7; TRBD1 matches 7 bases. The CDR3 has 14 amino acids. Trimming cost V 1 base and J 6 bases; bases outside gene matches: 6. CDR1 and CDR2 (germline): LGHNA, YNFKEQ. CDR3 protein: CASSQAKGTAEQYF. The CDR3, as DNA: TGTGCCAGCAGCCAAGCTAAGGGGACAGCCGAGCAGTACTTC.

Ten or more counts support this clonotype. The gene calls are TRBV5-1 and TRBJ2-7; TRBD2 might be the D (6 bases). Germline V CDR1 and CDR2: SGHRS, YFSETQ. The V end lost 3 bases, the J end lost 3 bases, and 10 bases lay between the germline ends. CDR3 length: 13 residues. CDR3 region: CASSSGGGYEQYV. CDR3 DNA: TGCGCCAGCAGCTCCGGGGGAGGCTACGAGCAGTACGTC.

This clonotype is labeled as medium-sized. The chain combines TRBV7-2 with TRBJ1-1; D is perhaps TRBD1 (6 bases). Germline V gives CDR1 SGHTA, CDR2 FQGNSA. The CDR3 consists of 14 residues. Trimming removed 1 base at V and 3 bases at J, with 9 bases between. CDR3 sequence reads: CASSLGQEDTEAFF. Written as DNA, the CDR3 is TGTGCCAGCAGCTTAGGACAGGAGGACACTGAAGCTTTCTTT. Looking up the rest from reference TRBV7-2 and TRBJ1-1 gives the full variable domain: GAGVSQSPSNKVTEKGKDVELRCDPISGHTALYWYRQSLGQGLEFLIYFQGNSAPDKSGLPSDRFSAERTGGSVSTLTIQRTQQEDSAVYLCASSLGQEDTEAFFGQGTRLTVV.

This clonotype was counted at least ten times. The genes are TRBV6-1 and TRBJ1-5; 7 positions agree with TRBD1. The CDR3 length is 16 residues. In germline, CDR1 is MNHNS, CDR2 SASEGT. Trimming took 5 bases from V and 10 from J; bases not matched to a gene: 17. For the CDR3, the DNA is TGTGCCAGCAGTAGCGACCCGGGACAGATCTATCTACCCCAGCATTTT. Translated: CASSSDPGQIYLPQHF.